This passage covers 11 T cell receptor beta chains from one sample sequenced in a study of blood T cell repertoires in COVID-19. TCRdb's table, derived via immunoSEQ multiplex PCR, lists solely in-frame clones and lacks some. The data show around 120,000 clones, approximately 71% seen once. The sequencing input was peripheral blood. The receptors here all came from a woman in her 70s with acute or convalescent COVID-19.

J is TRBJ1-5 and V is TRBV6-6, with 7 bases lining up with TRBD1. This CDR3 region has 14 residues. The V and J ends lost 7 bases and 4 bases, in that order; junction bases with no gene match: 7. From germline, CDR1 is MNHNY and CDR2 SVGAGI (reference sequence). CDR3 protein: CASILQQGNQPQHF. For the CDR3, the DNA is TGTGCCAGCATACTCCAACAGGGGAATCAGCCCCAGCATTTT.

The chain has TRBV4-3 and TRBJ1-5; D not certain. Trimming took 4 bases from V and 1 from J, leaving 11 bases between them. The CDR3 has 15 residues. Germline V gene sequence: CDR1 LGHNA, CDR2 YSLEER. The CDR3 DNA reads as TGCGCCAGCAGCCGGGAGGCGCGGAGCAATCAGCCCCAGCATTTT. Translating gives CASSREARSNQPQHF.

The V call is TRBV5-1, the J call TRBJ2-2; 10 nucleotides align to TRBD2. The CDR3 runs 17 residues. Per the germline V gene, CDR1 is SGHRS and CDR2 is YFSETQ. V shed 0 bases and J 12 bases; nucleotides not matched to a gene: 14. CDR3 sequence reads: CASSLDWGASGRKKLFF. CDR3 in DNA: TGCGCCAGCAGCTTGGATTGGGGCGCTAGCGGGAGAAAGAAGCTGTTTTTT.

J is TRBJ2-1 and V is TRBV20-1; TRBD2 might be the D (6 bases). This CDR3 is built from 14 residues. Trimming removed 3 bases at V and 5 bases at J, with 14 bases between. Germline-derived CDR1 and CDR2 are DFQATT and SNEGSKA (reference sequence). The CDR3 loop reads CSASGGGSNNEQFF. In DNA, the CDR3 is TGCAGTGCTAGTGGTGGGGGGTCAAACAATGAGCAGTTCTTC.

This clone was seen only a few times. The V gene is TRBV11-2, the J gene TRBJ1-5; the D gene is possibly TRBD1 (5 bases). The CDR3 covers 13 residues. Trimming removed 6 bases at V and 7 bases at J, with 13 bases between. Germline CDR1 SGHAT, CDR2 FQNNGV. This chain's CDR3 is CASSFQGGQPQHF. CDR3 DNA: TGTGCCAGCAGTTTTCAGGGCGGACAGCCCCAGCATTTT.

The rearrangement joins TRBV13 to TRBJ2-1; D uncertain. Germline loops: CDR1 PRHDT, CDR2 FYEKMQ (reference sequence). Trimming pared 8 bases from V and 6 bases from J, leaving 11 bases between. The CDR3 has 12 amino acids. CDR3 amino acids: CASSFSANEQFF. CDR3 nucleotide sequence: TGTGCCAGCTCATTCAGCGCCAATGAGCAGTTCTTC.

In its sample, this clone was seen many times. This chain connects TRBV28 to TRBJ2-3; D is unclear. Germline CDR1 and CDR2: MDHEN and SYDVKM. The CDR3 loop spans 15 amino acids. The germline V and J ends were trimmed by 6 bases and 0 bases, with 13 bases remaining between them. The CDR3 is CASRQTPSSTDTQYF. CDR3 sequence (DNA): TGTGCCAGCAGGCAGACACCCTCTAGCACAGATACGCAGTATTTT.

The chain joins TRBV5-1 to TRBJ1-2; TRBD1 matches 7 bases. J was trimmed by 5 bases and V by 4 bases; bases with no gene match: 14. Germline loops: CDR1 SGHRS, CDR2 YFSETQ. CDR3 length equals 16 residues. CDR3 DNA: TGCGCCAGCAGCCCTAAAGGGACAGAACTCGTGTATGGCTACACCTTC. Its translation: CASSPKGTELVYGYTF. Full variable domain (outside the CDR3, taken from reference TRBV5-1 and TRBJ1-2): KAGVTQTPRYLIKTRGQQVTLSCSPISGHRSVSWYQQTPGQGLQFLFEYFSETQRNKGNFPGRFSGRQFSNSRSEMNVSTLELGDSALYLCASSPKGTELVYGYTFGSGTRLTVV.

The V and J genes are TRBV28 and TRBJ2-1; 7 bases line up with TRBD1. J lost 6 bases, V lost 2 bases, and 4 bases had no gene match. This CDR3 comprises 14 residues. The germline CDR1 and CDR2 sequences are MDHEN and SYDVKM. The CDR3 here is CASSLLTGVNEQFF. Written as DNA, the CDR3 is TGTGCCAGCAGTTTACTTACAGGGGTCAATGAGCAGTTCTTC.

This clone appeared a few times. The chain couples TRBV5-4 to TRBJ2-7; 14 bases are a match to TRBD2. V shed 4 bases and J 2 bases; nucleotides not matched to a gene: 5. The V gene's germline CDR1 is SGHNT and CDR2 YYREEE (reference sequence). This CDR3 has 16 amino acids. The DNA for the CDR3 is TGTGCCAGCAGCCTAGGGACTAGCGGGGGTACCTACGAGCAGTACTTC. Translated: CASSLGTSGGTYEQYF. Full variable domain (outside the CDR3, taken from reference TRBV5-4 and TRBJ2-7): ETGVTQSPTHLIKTRGQQVTLRCSSQSGHNTVSWYQQALGQGPQFIFQYYREEENGRGNFPPRFSGLQFPNYSSELNVNALELDDSALYLCASSLGTSGGTYEQYFGPGTRLTVT.

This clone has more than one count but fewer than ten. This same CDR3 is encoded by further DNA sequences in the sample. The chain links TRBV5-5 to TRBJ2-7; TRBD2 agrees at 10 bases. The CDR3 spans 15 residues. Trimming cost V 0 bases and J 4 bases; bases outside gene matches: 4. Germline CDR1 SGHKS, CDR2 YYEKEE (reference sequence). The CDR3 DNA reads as TGTGCCAGCAGCTTGGTAGCTAGCGGGAGTTACGAGCAGTACTTC. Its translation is CASSLVASGSYEQYF.